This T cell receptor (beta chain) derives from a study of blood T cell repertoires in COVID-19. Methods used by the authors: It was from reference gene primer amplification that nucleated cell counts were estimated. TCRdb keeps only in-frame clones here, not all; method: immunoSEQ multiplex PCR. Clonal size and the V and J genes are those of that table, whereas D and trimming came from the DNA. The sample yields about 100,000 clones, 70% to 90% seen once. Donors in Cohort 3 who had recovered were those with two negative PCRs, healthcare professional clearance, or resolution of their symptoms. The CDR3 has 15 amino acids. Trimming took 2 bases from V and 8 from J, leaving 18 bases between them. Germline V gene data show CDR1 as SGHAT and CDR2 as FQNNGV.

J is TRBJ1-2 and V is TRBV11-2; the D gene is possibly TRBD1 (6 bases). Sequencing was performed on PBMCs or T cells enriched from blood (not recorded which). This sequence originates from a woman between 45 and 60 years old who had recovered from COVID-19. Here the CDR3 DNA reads TGTGCCAGCAGCTTAATGGGGGCGATTTTTGACGGCTACACCTTC. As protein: CASSLMGAIFDGYTF.